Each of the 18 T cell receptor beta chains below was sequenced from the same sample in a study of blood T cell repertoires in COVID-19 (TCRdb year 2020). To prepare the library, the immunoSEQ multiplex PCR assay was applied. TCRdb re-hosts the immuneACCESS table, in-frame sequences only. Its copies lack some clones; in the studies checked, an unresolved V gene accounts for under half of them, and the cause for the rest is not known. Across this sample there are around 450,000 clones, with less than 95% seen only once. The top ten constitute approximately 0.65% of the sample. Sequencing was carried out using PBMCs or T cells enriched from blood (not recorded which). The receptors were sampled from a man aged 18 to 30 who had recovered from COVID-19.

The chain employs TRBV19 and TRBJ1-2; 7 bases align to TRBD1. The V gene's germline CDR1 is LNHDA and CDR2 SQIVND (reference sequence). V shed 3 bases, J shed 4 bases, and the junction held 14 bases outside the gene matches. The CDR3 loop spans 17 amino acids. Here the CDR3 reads CASSMGLDRTASYGYTF. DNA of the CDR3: TGTGCCAGTAGTATGGGTTTGGACAGGACAGCCAGCTATGGCTACACCTTC.

The chain's CDR3 is CASSRIYSNQPQHF. DNA of the CDR3: TGTGCCAGCAGCCGAATTTATAGCAATCAGCCCCAGCATTTT. This chain uses TRBV7-8 with TRBJ1-5; D is ambiguous. This CDR3 has 14 amino acids. V lost 5 bases and J lost 0, with 8 bases in between. Per the germline V gene, CDR1 is SGHVS and CDR2 is FQNEAQ. The complete variable domain, with remaining parts taken from reference TRBV7-8 and TRBJ1-5, reads GAGVSQSPRYKVAKRGQDVALRCDPISGHVSLFWYQQALGQGPEFLTYFQNEAQLDKSGLPSDRFFAERPEGSVSTLKIQRTQQEDSAVYLCASSRIYSNQPQHFGDGTRLSIL.

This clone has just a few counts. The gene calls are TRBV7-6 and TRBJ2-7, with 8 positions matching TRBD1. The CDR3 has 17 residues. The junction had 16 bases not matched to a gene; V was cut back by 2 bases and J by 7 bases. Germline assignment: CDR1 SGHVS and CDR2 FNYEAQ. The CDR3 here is CASSLWAGGLASGEQYF. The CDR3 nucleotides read TGTGCCAGCAGCTTATGGGCAGGGGGCCTTGCGTCTGGAGAGCAGTACTTC.

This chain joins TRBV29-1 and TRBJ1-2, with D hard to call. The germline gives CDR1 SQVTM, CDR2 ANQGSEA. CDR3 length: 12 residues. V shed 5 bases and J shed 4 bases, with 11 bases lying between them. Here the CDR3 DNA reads TGCAGCGTTTTCGAGGCCAGCTATGGCTACACCTTC. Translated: CSVFEASYGYTF.

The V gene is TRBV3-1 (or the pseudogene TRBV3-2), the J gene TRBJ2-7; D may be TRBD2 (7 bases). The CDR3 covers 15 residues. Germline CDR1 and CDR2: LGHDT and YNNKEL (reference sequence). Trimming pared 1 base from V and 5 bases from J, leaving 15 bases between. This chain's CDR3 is CASSQVGGASHEQYF. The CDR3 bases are TGTGCCAGCAGCCAAGTTGGGGGGGCGAGCCACGAGCAGTACTTC.

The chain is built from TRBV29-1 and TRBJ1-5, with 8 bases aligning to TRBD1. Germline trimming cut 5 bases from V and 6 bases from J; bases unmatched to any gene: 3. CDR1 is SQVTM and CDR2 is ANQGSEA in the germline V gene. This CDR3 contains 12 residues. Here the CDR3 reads CSVSGQGQPQHF. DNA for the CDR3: TGCAGCGTTAGCGGACAGGGTCAGCCCCAGCATTTT.

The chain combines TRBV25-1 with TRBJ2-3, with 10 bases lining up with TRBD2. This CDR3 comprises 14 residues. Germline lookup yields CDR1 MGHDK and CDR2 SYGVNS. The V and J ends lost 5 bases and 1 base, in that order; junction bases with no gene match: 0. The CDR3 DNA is TGTGCCAGCAGTAGCGGGGGGGGCACAGATACGCAGTATTTT. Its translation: CASSSGGGTDTQYF.

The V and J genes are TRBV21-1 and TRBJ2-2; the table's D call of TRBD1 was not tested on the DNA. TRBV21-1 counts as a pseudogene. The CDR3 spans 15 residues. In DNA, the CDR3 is TGTGCCAGCGGTCCCCGGGACACCGTCACCGGGGAGCTGTTTTTT. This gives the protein CASGPRDTVTGELFF.

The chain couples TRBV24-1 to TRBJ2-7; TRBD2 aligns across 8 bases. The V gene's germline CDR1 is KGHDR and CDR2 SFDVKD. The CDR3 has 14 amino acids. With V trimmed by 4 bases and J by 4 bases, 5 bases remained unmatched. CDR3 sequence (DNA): TGTGCCACCAGTGACGGGACTAGTTGGTACGAGCAGTACTTC. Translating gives CATSDGTSWYEQYF.

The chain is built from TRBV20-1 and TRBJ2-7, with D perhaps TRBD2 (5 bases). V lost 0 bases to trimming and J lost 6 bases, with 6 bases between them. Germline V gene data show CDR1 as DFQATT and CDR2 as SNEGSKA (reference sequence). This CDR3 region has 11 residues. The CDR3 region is CSARDRGEQYF. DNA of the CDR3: TGCAGTGCTAGAGATCGGGGCGAGCAGTACTTC.

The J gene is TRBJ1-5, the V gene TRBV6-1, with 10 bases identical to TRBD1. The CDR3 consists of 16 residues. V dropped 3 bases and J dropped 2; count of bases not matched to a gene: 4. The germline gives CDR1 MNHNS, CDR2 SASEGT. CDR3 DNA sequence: TGTGCCAGCAGTGACCTGGGACAGGGGCGCAATCAGCCCCAGCATTTT. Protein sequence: CASSDLGQGRNQPQHF.

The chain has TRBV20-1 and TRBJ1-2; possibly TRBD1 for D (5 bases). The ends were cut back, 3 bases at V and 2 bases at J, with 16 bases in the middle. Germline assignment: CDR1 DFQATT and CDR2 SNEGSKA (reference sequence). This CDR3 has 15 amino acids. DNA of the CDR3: TGCAGTGCTAGTTTGGGCCAGTGGGGCAACTATGGCTACACCTTC. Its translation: CSASLGQWGNYGYTF.

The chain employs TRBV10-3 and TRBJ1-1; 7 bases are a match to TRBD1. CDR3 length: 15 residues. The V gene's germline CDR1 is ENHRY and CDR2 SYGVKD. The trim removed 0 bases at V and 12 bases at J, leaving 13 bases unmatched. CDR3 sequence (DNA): TGTGCCATCAGTGAGTCCCCCCTTACAGGGGAAGGGACTTTCTTT. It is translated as CAISESPLTGEGTFF.

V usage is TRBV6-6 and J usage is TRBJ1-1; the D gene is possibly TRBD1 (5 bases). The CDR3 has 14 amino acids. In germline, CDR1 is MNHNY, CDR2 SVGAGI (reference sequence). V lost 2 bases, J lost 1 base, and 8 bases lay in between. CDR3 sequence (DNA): TGTGCCAGCAGTTACCAAGGGGAGAACACTGAAGCTTTCTTT. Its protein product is CASSYQGENTEAFF.

CDR3 region: CASSRGFSGANVLTF. Written as DNA, the CDR3 is TGTGCCAGCAGCCGGGGTTTCTCTGGGGCCAACGTCCTGACTTTC. The chain joins TRBV5-4 to TRBJ2-6, with a tentative D call TRBD2 (5 bases). The CDR3 is 15 amino acids. The V end lost 4 bases, the J end lost 0 bases, and 8 bases lay between the germline ends. Germline V gene data show CDR1 as SGHNT and CDR2 as YYREEE (reference sequence).

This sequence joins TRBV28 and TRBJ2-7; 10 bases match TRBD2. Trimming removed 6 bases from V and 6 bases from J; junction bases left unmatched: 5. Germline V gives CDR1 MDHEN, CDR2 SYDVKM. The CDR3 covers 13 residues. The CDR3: CASRRTSGSEQYF. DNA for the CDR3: TGTGCCAGCAGACGGACTAGCGGCAGCGAGCAGTACTTC.

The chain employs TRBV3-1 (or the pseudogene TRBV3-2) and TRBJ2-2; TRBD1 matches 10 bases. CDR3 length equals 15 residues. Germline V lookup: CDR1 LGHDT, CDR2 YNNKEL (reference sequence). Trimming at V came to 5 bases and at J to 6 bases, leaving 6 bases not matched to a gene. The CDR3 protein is CASSTRQGASGELFF. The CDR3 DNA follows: TGTGCCAGCAGCACCCGACAGGGGGCGTCCGGGGAGCTGTTTTTT.

CDR3 DNA sequence: TGTGCCTGGAGTCCCGGGACAGGGGGCATCTACGAGCAGTACTTC. This codes for CAWSPGTGGIYEQYF. The chain couples TRBV30 to TRBJ2-7; 12 nucleotides agree with TRBD1. The germline CDR1 and CDR2 sequences are GTSNPN and SVGIG (reference sequence). The CDR3 consists of 15 residues. V gave up 2 bases and J gave up 3 bases; unmatched junction bases: 5.